This TCR beta chain was retrieved from a study of CD4 and CD8 cells across lung adenocarcinoma regions. Each CDR3 protein gets one entry after TCRdb re-called the PCR reads with MiXCR. The sample contains about 1,900 distinct CDR3 sequences, about 42% of which appear only once. The germline V gene encodes CDR1 MGHRA and CDR2 YSYEKL. This CDR3 has 19 residues. Sequenced input: CD4+ T cells from the center of a lung tumor. The TCR sequence derives from a female donor with lung adenocarcinoma. The CD4 and CD8 labels of this study may be unreliable. The J gene is TRBJ2-1, the V gene TRBV4-1; 8 nucleotides line up with TRBD1. The DNA end is a closer match to TRBJ2-5, so the J assignment may be wrong. CDR3 sequence reads: CASSQAGARTGRAQETQYF. The CDR3 DNA follows: TGCGCCAGCAGCCAAGCGGGTGCCCGGACAGGGCGCGCACAAGAGACCCAGTACTTC.